These T cell receptor beta chains were read from a single sample in a study of cytotoxic CD8 clonotypes in ibrutinib-treated CLL. Method: immunoSEQ multiplex PCR; TCRdb's copy keeps in-frame clones and lacks some. In the table there are roughly 100,000 clones, approximately 78% of which are singletons. The sample consisted of PBMCs, taken after 12 months of ibrutinib treatment. These receptor sequences come from a human donor with chronic lymphocytic leukemia. CDR3s include the opening cysteine and the closing phenylalanine or tryptophan. A D gene is named only where the DNA matches it firmly. Size is stated for part of the rows, as once, few or many counts, or as a class when the clone is expanded.

D	size	V	J	CDR3	DNA
-	-	TRBV18	TRBJ1-1	CASSPLGRENTEAFF	TGTGCCAGCTCACCACTAGGACGAGAGAACACTGAAGCTTTCTTT
-	once	TRBV30	TRBJ2-3	CAWSTRQGHTDTQYF	TGTGCCTGGAGTACCCGCCAGGGACACACAGATACGCAGTATTTT
TRBD1	few	TRBV5-1	TRBJ1-5	CASSLDRVSQPQHF	TGCGCCAGCAGCCTGGACAGGGTATCTCAGCCCCAGCATTTT
-	-	TRBV29-1	TRBJ1-1	CADQETNTEAFF	TGCGCCGACCAGGAGACGAACACTGAAGCTTTCTTT
-	-	TRBV7-2	TRBJ2-7	CASSTTGNFAYEQYF	TGTGCCAGCAGCACTACAGGGAATTTCGCCTACGAGCAGTACTTC
TRBD1	once	TRBV18	TRBJ2-7	CASSPLDRGFYEQYF	TGTGCCAGCTCACCGCTTGACAGGGGGTTCTACGAGCAGTACTTC
-	-	TRBV6-1	TRBJ2-7	CASSGTIFSYEQYF	TGTGCCAGCAGTGGGACCATCTTCTCCTACGAGCAGTACTTC
-	-	TRBV29-1	TRBJ2-1	CSVQQAGAHNEQFF	TGCAGCGTTCAACAAGCCGGGGCGCACAATGAGCAGTTCTTC
TRBD2	once	TRBV5-4	TRBJ2-3	CASRPGRRGGPDTQYF	TGTGCCAGCAGGCCCGGTAGGCGGGGGGGGCCAGATACGCAGTATTTT
-	-	TRBV6-1	TRBJ2-7	CASSGDRYEQYF	TGTGCCAGCAGTGGTGACAGGTACGAGCAGTACTTC
-	once	TRBV30	TRBJ1-1	CAWSGRGTEAFF	TGTGCCTGGAGTGGGCGAGGCACTGAAGCTTTCTTT
TRBD1	-	TRBV30	TRBJ1-2	CAWSTRQGEPNYGYTF	TGTGCCTGGAGTACAAGACAGGGGGAACCTAACTATGGCTACACCTTC
-	-	TRBV5-6	TRBJ1-1	CASSLWGRNTEAFF	TGTGCCAGCAGCTTGTGGGGTCGCAACACTGAAGCTTTCTTT
TRBD2	-	TRBV10-3	TRBJ2-3	CATRTSGGTDTQYF	TGTGCCACCCGGACTAGCGGGGGCACAGATACGCAGTATTTT
-	-	TRBV2	TRBJ1-6	CASSAMGGDSPLHF	TGTGCCAGCAGTGCAATGGGTGGGGATTCACCCCTCCACTTT
-	-	TRBV7-2	TRBJ2-5	CASSLSLGETQYF	TGTGCCAGCAGTTTAAGCCTGGGAGAGACCCAGTACTTC
TRBD1	-	TRBV18	TRBJ2-7	CASSPPGQISYEQYF	TGTGCCAGCTCACCCCCGGGACAGATCTCCTACGAGCAGTACTTC
-	-	TRBV28	TRBJ1-2	CASSKDRLWGYTF	TGTGCCAGCAGTAAAGACAGATTATGGGGCTACACCTTC
TRBD1	once	TRBV5-4	TRBJ1-2	CASSLNEKGARVYYGYTF	TGTGCCAGCAGCTTGAATGAGAAGGGGGCGAGGGTTTACTATGGCTACACCTTC
TRBD1	-	TRBV2	TRBJ1-2	CASSRGMANYGYTF	TGTGCCAGCAGCAGGGGGATGGCTAACTATGGCTACACCTTC
TRBD1	-	TRBV23-1	TRBJ1-1	CASSLLARRQGCSLTEAFF	TGCGCCAGCAGTCTCCTCGCGAGAAGACAGGGGTGTTCTCTCACTGAAGCTTTCTTT
-	-	TRBV7-6	TRBJ2-2	CASSLDQGGGRELFF	TGTGCCAGCAGCTTAGATCAAGGCGGTGGAAGGGAGCTGTTTTTT
TRBD2	once	TRBV7-2	TRBJ2-5	CASRTGLAGRYQETQYF	TGTGCCAGCAGGACGGGACTAGCGGGGAGGTACCAAGAGACCCAGTACTTC
TRBD2	-	TRBV6-5	TRBJ2-3	CASSYRGGPTDTQYF	TGTGCCAGCAGTTACCGGGGGGGCCCAACAGATACGCAGTATTTT
TRBD2	-	TRBV18	TRBJ2-6	CASSPAGVSGANVLTF	TGTGCCAGCTCACCGGCGGGGGTCTCTGGGGCCAACGTCCTGACTTTC
TRBD1	-	TRBV5-1	TRBJ1-2	CASSSQGAGYTF	TGCGCCAGCAGCTCCCAGGGGGCTGGCTACACCTTC
-	once	TRBV7-8	TRBJ2-1	CASSPKLSSYNEQFF	TGTGCCAGCAGCCCGAAGTTGAGCTCCTACAATGAGCAGTTCTTC
-	few	TRBV29-1	TRBJ1-5	CSVSAGEQPQHF	TGCAGCGTTAGCGCGGGGGAACAGCCCCAGCATTTT
-	-	TRBV7-2	TRBJ1-6	CASSPQEIGNSPLHF	TGTGCCAGCAGCCCGCAGGAAATAGGGAATTCACCCCTCCACTTT
TRBD1	few	TRBV7-8	TRBJ1-5	CASSPLDRGSNQPQHF	TGTGCCAGCAGCCCCTTGGACAGGGGGAGCAATCAGCCCCAGCATTTT
TRBD1	-	TRBV19	TRBJ1-5	CASTPTGNSNQPQHF	TGTGCCAGTACCCCGACAGGGAATAGCAATCAGCCCCAGCATTTT